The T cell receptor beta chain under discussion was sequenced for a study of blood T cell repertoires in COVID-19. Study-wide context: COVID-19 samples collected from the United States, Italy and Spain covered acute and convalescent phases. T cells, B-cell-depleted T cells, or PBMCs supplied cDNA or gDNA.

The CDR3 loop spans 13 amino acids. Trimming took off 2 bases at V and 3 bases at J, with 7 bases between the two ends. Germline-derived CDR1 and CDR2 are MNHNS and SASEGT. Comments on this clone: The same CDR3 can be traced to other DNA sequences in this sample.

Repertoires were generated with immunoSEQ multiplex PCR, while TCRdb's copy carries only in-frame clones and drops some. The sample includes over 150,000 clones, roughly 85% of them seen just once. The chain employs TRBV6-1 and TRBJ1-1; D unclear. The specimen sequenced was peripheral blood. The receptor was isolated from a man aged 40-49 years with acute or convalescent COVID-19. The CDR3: CASSERGYTEAFF. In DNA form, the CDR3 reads TGTGCCAGCAGTGAACGGGGATACACTGAAGCTTTCTTT.